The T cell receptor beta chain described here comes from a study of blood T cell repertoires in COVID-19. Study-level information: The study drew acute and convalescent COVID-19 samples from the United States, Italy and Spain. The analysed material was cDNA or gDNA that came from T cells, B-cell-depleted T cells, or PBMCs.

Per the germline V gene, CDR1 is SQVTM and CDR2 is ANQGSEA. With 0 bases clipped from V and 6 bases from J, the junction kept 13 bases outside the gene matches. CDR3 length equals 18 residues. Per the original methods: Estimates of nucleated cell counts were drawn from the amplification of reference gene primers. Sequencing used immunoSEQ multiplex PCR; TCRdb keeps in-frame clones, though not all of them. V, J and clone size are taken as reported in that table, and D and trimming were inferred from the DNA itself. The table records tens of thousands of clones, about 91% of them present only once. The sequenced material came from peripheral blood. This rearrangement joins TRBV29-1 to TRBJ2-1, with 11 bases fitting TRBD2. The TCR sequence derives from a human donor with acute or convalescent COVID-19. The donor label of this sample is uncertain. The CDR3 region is CSVEDPFVTSGISNEQFF. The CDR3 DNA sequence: TGCAGCGTTGAAGATCCCTTCGTGACTAGCGGGATAAGCAATGAGCAGTTCTTC.